This T cell receptor (beta chain) was recovered during a study of identical twins. Study observations and caveats: Twin-shared out-of-frame alpha sequences showed excess low generation probability. The conclusions drew on cross-sectional statistical analysis instead of tracking the same donors.

Germline V gene data show CDR1 as SGHVS and CDR2 as FQNEAQ. V dropped 5 bases and J dropped 3 bases, with 11 bases sitting between them. The CDR3 is 14 residues long. This clonotype has only a few counts. Its matching antigen is unknown. Template switching, a step in the protocol, added a universal primer site, and cDNA carried unique molecular identifiers. A single record per CDR3 protein comes from TCRdb applying MiXCR to the 5' RACE reads. The sample includes 350,000 to 400,000 distinct CDR3 sequences, roughly 9% of them seen just once. V gene TRBV7-8 combines with J gene TRBJ1-3; D is perhaps TRBD1 (5 bases). The source is a woman in her 50s in good health. What was sequenced was naive T cells sorted from blood. In DNA form, the CDR3 reads TGTGCCAGCAGCCTCCAGGGATATGGAAACACCATATATTTT. It codes for CASSLQGYGNTIYF.